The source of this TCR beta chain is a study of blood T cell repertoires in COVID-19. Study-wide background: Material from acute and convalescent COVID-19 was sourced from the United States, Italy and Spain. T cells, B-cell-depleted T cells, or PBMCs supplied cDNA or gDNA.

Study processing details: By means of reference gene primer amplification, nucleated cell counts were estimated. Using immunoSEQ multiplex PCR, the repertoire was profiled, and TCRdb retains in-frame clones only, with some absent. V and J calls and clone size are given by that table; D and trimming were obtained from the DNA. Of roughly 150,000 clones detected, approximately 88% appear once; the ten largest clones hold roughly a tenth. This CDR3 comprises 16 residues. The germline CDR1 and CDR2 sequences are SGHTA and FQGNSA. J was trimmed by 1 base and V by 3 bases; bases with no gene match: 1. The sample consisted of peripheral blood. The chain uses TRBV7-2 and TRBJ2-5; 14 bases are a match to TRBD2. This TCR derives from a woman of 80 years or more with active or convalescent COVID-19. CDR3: CASSFGTSGGQETQYF. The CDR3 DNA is TGTGCCAGCAGCTTCGGGACTAGCGGGGGCCAAGAGACCCAGTACTTC.